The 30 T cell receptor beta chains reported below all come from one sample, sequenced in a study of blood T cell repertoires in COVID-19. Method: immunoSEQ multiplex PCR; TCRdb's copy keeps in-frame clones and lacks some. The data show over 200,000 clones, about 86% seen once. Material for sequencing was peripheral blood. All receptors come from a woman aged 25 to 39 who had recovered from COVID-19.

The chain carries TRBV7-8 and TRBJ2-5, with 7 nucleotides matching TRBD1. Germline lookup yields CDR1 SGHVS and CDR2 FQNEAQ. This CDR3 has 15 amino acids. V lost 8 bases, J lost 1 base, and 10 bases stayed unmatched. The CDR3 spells CASVSNRGTQETQYF. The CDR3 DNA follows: TGTGCCAGCGTCTCCAACAGGGGAACCCAAGAGACCCAGTACTTC. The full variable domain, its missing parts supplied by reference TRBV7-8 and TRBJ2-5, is GAGVSQSPRYKVAKRGQDVALRCDPISGHVSLFWYQQALGQGPEFLTYFQNEAQLDKSGLPSDRFFAERPEGSVSTLKIQRTQQEDSAVYLCASVSNRGTQETQYFGPGTRLLVL.

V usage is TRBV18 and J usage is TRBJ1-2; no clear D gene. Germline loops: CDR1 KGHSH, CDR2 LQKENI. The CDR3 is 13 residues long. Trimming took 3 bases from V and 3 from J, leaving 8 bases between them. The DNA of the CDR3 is TGTGCCAGCTCACCCAGAGGGTACTATGGCTACACCTTC. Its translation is CASSPRGYYGYTF.

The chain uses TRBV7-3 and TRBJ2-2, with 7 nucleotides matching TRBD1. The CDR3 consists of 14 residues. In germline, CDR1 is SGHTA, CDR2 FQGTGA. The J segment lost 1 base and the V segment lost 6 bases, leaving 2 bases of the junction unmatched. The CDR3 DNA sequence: TGTGCCAGCAGTACAGGGGTGAACACCGGGGAGCTGTTTTTT. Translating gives CASSTGVNTGELFF. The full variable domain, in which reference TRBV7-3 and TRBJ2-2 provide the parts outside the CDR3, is GAGVSQTPSNKVTEKGKYVELRCDPISGHTALYWYRQSLGQGPEFLIYFQGTGAADDSGLPNDRFFAVRPEGSVSTLKIQRTERGDSAVYLCASSTGVNTGELFFGEGSRLTVL.

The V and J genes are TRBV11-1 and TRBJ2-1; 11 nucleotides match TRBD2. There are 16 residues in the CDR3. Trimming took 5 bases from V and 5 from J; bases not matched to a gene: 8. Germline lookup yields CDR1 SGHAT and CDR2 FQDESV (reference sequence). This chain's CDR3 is CASSASIAGGDNEQFF. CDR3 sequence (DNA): TGTGCCAGCAGCGCAAGTATAGCGGGGGGGGACAATGAGCAGTTCTTC. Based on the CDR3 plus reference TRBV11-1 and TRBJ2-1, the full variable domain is EAEVAQSPRYKITEKSQAVAFWCDPISGHATLYWYRQILGQGPELLVQFQDESVVDDSQLPKDRFSAERLKGVDSTLKIQPAELGDSAMYLCASSASIAGGDNEQFFGPGTRLTVL.

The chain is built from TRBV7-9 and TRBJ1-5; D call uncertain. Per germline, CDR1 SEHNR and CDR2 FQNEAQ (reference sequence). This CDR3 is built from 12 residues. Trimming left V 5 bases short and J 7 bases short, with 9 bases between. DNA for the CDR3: TGTGCCAGCAGCATTGACTTGCAGCCCCAGCATTTT. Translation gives CASSIDLQPQHF.

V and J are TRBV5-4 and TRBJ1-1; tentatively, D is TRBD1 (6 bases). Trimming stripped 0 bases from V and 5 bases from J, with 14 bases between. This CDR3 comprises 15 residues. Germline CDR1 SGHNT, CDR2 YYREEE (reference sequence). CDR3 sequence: CASSLGWKGGTEAFF. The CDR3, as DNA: TGTGCCAGCAGCTTGGGTTGGAAGGGGGGGACTGAAGCTTTCTTT.

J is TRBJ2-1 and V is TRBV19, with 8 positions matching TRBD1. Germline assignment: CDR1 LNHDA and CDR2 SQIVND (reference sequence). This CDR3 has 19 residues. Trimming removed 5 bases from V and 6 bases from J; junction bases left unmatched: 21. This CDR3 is CASSPGFGHQGARTNEQFF. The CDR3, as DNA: TGTGCCAGTAGTCCAGGTTTCGGACATCAGGGGGCCCGCACCAATGAGCAGTTCTTC.

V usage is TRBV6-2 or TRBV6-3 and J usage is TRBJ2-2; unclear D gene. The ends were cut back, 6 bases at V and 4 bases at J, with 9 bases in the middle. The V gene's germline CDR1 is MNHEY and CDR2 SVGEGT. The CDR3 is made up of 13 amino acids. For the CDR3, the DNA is TGTGCCAGCAGCCCCTTTGTCACCGGGGAGCTGTTTTTT. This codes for CASSPFVTGELFF.

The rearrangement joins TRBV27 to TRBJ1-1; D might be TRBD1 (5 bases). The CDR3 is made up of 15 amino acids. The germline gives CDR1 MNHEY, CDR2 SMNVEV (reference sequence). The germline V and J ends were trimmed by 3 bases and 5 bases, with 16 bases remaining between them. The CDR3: CASSFDGAPRTEAFF. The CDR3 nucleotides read TGTGCCAGCAGTTTTGATGGGGCGCCCCGGACTGAAGCTTTCTTT.

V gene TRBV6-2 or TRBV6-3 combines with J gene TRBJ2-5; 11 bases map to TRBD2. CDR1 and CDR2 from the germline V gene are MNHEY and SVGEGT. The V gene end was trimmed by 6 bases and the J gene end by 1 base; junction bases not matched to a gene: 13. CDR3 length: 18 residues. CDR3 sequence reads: CASSQSYTSGGSQETQYF. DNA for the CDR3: TGTGCCAGCAGCCAAAGTTATACTAGCGGGGGCTCCCAAGAGACCCAGTACTTC.

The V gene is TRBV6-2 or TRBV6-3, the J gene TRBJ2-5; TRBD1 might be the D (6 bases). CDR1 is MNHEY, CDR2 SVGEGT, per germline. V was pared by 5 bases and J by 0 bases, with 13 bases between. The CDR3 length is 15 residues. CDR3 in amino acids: CASSRTDLYQETQYF. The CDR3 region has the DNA TGTGCCAGCAGTCGGACAGATCTGTACCAAGAGACCCAGTACTTC.

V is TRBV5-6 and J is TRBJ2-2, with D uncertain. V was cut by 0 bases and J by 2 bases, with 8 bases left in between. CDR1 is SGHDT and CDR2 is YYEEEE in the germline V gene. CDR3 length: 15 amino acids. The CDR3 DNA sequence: TGTGCCAGCAGCTTGGGTAGAACCAACACCGGGGAGCTGTTTTTT. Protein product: CASSLGRTNTGELFF.

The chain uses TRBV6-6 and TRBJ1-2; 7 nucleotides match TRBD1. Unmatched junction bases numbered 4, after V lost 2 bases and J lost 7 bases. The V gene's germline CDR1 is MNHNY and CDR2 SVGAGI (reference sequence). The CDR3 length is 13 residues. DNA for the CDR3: TGTGCCAGCAGTTACGTTCGGGACAGTGGCTACACCTTC. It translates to CASSYVRDSGYTF.

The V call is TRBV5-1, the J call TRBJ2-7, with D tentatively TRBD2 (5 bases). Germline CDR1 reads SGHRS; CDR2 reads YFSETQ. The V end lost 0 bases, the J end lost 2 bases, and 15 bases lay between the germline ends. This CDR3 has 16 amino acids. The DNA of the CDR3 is TGCGCCAGCAGCTTGGCCCTAGCACCCTCTACCTACGAGCAGTACTTC. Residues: CASSLALAPSTYEQYF.

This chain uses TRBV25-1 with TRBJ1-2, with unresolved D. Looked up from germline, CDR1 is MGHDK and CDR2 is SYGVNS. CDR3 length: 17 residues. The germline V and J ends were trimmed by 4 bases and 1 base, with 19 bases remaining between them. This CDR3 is CASSAPGIIPLNYGYTF. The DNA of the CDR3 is TGTGCCAGCAGTGCTCCCGGGATCATCCCCCTTAACTATGGCTACACCTTC.

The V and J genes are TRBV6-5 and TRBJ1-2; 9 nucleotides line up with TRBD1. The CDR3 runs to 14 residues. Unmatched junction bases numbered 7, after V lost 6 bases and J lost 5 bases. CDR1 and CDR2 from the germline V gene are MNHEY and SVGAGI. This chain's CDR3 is CASSPGQGTYGYTF. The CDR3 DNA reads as TGTGCCAGCAGCCCGGGACAGGGCACATATGGCTACACCTTC.

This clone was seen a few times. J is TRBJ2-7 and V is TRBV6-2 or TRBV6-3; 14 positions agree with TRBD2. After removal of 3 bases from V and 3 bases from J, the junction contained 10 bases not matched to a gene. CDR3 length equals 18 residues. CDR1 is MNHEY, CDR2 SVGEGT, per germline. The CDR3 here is CASSYRGLAGDQDYEQYF. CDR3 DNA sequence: TGTGCCAGCAGTTATCGGGGACTAGCGGGGGACCAGGACTACGAGCAGTACTTC.

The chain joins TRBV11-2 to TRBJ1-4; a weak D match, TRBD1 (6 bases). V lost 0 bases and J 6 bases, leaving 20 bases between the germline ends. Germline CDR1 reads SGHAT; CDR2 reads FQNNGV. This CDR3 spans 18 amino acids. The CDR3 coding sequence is TGTGCCAGCAGCTTAGACCCTGGGCTGGACAGAAGATATGAAAAACTGTTTTTT. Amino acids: CASSLDPGLDRRYEKLFF.

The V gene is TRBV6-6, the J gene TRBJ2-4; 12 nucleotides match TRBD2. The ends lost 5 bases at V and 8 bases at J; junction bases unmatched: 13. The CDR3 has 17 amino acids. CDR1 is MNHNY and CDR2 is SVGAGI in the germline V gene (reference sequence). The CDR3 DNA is TGTGCCAGCAGTCAGACGTCTAGCGGGGGGGCCGAGGACATTCAGTACTTC. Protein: CASSQTSSGGAEDIQYF.

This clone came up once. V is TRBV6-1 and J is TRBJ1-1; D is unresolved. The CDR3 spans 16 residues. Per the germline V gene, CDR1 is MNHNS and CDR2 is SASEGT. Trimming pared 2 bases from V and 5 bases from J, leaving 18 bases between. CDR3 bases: TGTGCCAGCAGTGAATTTTATTCGGGGTTGGGGACTGAAGCTTTCTTT. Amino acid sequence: CASSEFYSGLGTEAFF.

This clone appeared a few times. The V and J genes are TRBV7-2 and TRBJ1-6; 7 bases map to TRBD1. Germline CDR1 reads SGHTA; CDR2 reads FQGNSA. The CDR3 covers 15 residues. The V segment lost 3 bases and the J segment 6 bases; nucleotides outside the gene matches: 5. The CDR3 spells CASSLRGPGNSPLHF. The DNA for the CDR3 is TGTGCCAGCAGCTTGAGGGGGCCGGGTAATTCACCCCTCCACTTT.

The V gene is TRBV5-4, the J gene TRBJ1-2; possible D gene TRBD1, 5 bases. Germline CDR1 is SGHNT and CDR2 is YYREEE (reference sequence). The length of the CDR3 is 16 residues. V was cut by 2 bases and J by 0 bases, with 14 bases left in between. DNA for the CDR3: TGTGCCAGCAGCTTTCTGGGGCTTAAAGCTAACTATGGCTACACCTTC. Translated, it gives CASSFLGLKANYGYTF.

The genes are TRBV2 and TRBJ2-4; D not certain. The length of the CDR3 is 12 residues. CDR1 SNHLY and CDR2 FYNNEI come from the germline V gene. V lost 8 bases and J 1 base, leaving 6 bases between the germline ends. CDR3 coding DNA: TGTGCCAGCTCGGAGGCCAAAAACATTCAGTACTTC. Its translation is CASSEAKNIQYF.

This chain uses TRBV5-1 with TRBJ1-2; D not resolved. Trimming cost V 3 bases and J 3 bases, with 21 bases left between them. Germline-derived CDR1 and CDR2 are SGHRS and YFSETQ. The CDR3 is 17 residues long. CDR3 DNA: TGCGCCAGCAGCTCGAATCCTACAGAGTCGCCTTACTATGGCTACACCTTC. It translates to CASSSNPTESPYYGYTF.

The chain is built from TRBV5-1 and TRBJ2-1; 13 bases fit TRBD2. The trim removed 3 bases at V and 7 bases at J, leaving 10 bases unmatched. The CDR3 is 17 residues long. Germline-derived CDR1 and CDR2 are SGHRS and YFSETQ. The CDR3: CASSSNTSGGAWNEQFF. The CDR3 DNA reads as TGCGCCAGCAGCTCCAATACTAGCGGGGGGGCCTGGAATGAGCAGTTCTTC.

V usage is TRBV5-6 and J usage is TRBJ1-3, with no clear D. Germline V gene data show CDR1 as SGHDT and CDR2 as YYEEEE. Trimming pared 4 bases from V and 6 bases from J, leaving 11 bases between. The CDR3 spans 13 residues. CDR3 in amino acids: CASSQERINTIYF. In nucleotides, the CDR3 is TGTGCCAGCAGCCAGGAACGGATAAACACCATATATTTT.

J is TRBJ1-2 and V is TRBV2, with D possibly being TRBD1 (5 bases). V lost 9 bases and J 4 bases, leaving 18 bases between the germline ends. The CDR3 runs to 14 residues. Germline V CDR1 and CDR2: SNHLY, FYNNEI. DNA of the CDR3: TGTGCCAGTTACGCCTCAGGTGGGGCCTATGGCTACACCTTC. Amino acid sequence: CASYASGGAYGYTF.

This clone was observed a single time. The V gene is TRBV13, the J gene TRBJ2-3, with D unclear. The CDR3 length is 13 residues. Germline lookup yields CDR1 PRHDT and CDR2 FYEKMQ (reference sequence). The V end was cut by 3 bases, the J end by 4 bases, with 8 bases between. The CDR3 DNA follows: TGTGCCAGCAGCTTCGTTTCTTCAGATACGCAGTATTTT. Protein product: CASSFVSSDTQYF. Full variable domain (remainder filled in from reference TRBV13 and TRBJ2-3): AAGVIQSPRHLIKEKRETATLKCYPIPRHDTVYWYQQGPGQDPQFLISFYEKMQSDKGSIPDRFSAQQFSDYHSELNMSSLELGDSALYFCASSFVSSDTQYFGPGTRLTVL.

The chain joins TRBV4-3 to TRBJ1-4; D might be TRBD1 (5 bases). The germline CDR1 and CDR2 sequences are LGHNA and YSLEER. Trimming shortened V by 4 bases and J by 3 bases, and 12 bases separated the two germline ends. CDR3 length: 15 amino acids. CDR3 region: CASSPRGVANEKLFF. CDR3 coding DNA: TGCGCCAGCAGCCCCCGGGGGGTTGCTAATGAAAAACTGTTTTTT.

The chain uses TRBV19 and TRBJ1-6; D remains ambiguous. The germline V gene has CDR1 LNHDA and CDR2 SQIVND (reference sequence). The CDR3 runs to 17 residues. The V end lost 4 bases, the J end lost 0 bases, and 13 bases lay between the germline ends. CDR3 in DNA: TGTGCCAGTAGTAACCACGCGGGCAGCTCCTATAATTCACCCCTCCACTTT. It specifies CASSNHAGSSYNSPLHF.